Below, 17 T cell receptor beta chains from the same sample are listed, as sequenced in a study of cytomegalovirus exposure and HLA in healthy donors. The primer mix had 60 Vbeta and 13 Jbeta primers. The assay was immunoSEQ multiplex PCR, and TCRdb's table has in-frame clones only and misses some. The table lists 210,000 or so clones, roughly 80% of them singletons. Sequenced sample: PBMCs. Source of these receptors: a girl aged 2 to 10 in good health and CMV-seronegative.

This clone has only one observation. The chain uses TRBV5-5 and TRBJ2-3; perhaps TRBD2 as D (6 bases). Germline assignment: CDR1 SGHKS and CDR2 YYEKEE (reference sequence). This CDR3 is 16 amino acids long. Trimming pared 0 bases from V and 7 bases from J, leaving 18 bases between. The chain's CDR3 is CASSLGTTTLRNTQYF. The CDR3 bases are TGTGCCAGCAGCTTGGGGACTACGACCTTACGGAATACGCAGTATTTT. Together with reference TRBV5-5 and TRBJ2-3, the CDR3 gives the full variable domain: DAGVTQSPTHLIKTRGQQVTLRCSPISGHKSVSWYQQVLGQGPQFIFQYYEKEERGRGNFPDRFSARQFPNYSSELNVNALLLGDSALYLCASSLGTTTLRNTQYFGPGTRLTVL.

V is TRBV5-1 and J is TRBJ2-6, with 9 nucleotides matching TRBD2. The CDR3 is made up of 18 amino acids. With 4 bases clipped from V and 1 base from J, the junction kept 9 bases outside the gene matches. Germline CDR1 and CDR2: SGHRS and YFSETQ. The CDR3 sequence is CASSPASGAPSGANVLTF. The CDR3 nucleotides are TGCGCCAGCAGCCCCGCTAGCGGGGCTCCATCTGGGGCCAACGTCCTGACTTTC.

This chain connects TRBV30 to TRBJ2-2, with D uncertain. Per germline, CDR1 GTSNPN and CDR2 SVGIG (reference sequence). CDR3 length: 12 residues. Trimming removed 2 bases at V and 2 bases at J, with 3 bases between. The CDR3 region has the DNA TGTGCCTGGAGTCCTAACACCGGGGAGCTGTTTTTT. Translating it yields CAWSPNTGELFF.

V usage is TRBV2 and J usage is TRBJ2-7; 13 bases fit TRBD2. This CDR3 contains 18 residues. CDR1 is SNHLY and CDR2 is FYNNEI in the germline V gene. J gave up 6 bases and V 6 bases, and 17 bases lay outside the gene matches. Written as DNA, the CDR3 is TGTGCCAGCAGGACAACCCAACTAGCGGGAGGGTCGGGTCGCGAGCAGTACTTC. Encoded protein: CASRTTQLAGGSGREQYF.

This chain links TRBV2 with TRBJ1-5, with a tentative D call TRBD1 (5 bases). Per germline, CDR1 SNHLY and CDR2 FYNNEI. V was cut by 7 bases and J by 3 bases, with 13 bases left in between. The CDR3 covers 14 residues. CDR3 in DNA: TGTGCCAGCAATATAAGGGGTTACAATCAGCCCCAGCATTTT. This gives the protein CASNIRGYNQPQHF.

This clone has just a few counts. The CDR3 DNA reads as TGTGCCAGCAGTGGAATTTGGGCCCCGAAAAGGGAAAAACTGTTTTTT. Its translation: CASSGIWAPKREKLFF. The J gene is TRBJ1-4, the V gene TRBV2; D is undetermined. With 4 bases removed from V and 8 bases from J, the gap between germline ends came to 20 bases. Germline V gene data show CDR1 as SNHLY and CDR2 as FYNNEI. The CDR3 contains 16 residues.

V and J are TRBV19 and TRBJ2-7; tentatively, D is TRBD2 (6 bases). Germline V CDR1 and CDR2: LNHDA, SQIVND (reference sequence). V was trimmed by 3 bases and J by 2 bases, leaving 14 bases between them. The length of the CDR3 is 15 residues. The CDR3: CASSILSGNTYEQYF. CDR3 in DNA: TGTGCCAGTAGTATCCTTAGCGGCAATACCTACGAGCAGTACTTC.

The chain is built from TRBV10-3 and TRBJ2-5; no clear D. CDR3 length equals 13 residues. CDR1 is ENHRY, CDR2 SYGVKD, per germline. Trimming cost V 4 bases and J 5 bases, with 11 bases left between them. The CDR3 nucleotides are TGTGCCATCAGTGCTGGAGAAAGCGAGACCCAGTACTTC. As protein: CAISAGESETQYF.

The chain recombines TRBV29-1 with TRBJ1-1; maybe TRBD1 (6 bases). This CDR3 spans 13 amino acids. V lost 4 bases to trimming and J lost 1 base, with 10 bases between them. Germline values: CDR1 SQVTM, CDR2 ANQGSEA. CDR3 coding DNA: TGCAGCGTTGTAGGCAGGGGGAACACTGAAGCTTTCTTT. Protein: CSVVGRGNTEAFF.

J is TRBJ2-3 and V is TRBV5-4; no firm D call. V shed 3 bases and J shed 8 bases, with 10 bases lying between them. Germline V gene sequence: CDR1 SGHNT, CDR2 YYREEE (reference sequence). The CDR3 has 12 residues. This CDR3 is CASSSLESTQYF. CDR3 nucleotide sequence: TGTGCCAGCAGCTCTCTGGAGTCTACGCAGTATTTT.

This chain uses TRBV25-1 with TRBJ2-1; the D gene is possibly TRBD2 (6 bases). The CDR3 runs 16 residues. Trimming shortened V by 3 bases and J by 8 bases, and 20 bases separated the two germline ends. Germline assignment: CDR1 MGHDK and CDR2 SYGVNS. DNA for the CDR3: TGTGCCAGCAGTGATCTATCTGGAGGGCCATTCGATGAGCAGTTCTTC. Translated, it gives CASSDLSGGPFDEQFF.

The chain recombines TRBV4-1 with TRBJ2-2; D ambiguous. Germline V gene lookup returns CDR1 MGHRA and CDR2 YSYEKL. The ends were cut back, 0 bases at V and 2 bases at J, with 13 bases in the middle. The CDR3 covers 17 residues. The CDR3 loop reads CASSQDSGRINTGELFF. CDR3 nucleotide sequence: TGCGCCAGCAGCCAAGATTCTGGCAGAATTAACACCGGGGAGCTGTTTTTT.

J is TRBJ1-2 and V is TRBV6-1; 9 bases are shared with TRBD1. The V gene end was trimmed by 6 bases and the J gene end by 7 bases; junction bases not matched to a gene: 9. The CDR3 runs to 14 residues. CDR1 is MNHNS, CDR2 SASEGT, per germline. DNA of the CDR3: TGTGCCAGCAGGGGGACAGGGAACCTGCGTGGCTACACCTTC. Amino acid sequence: CASRGTGNLRGYTF.

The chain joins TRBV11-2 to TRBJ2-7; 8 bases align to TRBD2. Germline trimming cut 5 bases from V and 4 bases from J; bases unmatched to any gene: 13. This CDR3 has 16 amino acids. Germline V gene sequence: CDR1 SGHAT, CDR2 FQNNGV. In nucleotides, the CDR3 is TGTGCCAGCAGCGAAAGGCTCGGCGGGGGGCGGTACGAGCAGTACTTC. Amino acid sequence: CASSERLGGGRYEQYF.

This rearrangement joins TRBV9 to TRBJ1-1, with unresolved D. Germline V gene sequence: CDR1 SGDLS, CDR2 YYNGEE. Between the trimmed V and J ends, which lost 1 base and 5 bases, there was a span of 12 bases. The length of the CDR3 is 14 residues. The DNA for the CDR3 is TGTGCCAGCAGCGTAACCGAGGCGGGGACTGAAGCTTTCTTT. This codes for CASSVTEAGTEAFF.

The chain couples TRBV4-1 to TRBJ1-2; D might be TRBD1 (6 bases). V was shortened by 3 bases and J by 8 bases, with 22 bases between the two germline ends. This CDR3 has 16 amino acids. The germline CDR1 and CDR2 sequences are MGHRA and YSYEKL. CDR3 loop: CASSQLNRAGRGGYTF. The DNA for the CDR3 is TGCGCCAGCAGCCAGCTCAACAGGGCGGGGAGGGGAGGCTACACCTTC.

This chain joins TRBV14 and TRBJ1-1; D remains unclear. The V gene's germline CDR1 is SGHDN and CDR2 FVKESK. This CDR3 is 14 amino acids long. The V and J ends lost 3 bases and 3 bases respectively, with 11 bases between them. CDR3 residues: CASSHRGWDTEAFF. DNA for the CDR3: TGTGCCAGCAGCCATCGGGGATGGGACACTGAAGCTTTCTTT.